Sequencing of this T cell receptor (beta chain) was carried out in a study of T cell responses to AZD1222 COVID-19 vaccine. Study-level information: Pooled together were second doses at about 4 or about 12 weeks.

V gave up 4 bases and J gave up 3 bases; unmatched junction bases: 3. This CDR3 is 14 amino acids long. Germline V gives CDR1 SGDLS, CDR2 YYNGEE. The protocol was immunoSEQ multiplex PCR, while the TCRdb copy is restricted to in-frame clones and leaves out a portion. The sample lists around 120,000 clones, approximately 90% seen once, with 14% in the top ten. Whole-study results and caveats: Breadth and depth of Spike-specific TCRs rose after two AZD1222 doses. Baseline serology detected seropositivity in only five or six AZD1222 recipients. Repertoires were sampled only after the peak T cell response.

Note on this clone: Its target is not known.

The clonotype comes from an adult in good health. The V gene is TRBV9, the J gene TRBJ1-5; TRBD1 aligns across 8 bases. Sequencing was performed on peripheral blood, taken on day 0 of AZD1222 vaccination. This CDR3 reads CASSPGGPNQPQHF. DNA for the CDR3: TGTGCCAGCAGCCCAGGGGGCCCCAATCAGCCCCAGCATTTT.